The 15 T cell receptor beta chains below all came from one sample that was sequenced in a study of regulatory T cells in long-lasting Graves disease. The time point is: persistent/refractory GD, antithyroid drugs over 5 years with positive TRAb. Preparation of the TCR library used RNA extracted from PBMCs. According to the study, TCR beta libraries were built with iRepertoire HTBI primers and CDR3-region Arm-PCR. TCRdb analysed the multiplex PCR reads with MiXCR anew, one entry per CDR3 protein. Of fewer than 600,000 distinct CDR3 sequences in the sample, approximately 23% are singletons; the top ten hold around 13%. Specimen: peripheral blood mononuclear cells (PBMCs), collected when the disease was refractory, from a patient treated with antithyroid drugs. The receptors shown here come from a female donor with Graves disease.

V is TRBV7-9 and J is TRBJ2-1; 10 bases line up with TRBD2. The CDR3 spans 15 residues. Germline V gene data show CDR1 as SEHNR and CDR2 as FQNEAQ (reference sequence). V gave up 1 base and J gave up 4 bases; unmatched junction bases: 1. The CDR3 coding sequence is TGTGCCAGCAGCTTAGGAGCGGGGGGGTACAATGAGCAGTTCTTC. Translating gives CASSLGAGGYNEQFF.

Comment on this clonotype: Being one base from a much bigger clone, this may be a read error. The chain couples TRBV6-1 to TRBJ1-5; D possibly corresponds to TRBD1 (5 bases). Germline CDR1 is MNHNS and CDR2 is SASEGT. V shed 6 bases and J shed 4 bases, with 13 bases lying between them. This CDR3 contains 14 residues. CDR3 DNA: TGTGCCAGCAGACAGGAGGGGACTAATCAGCCCCAGCATTTT. Translation gives CASRQEGTNQPQHF.

Many counts were recorded for this clonotype. The J gene is TRBJ2-7, the V gene TRBV12-3 or TRBV12-4; D is undetermined. V dropped 11 bases and J dropped 3 bases, with 8 bases sitting between them. This CDR3 is 10 amino acids long. The CDR3 loop reads CASANYEQYF. Here the CDR3 DNA reads TGTGCCTCCGCCAACTACGAGCAGTACTTC.

The chain is built from TRBV6-2 or TRBV6-3 and TRBJ2-2, with TRBD2 as a possible D gene (5 bases). This CDR3 contains 14 residues. The V gene lost 7 bases and the J gene lost 2 bases, with 11 bases spanning the gap. Per the germline V gene, CDR1 is MNHEY and CDR2 is SVGEGT. This chain's CDR3 is CASIPGFNTGELFF. CDR3 DNA sequence: TGTGCCAGCATTCCGGGGTTCAACACCGGGGAGCTGTTTTTT.

The gene calls are TRBV7-3 and TRBJ2-2; TRBD2 might be the D (5 bases). The CDR3 has 13 amino acids. Trimming shortened V by 0 bases and J by 7 bases, and 6 bases separated the two germline ends. Germline V lookup: CDR1 SGHTA, CDR2 FQGTGA. DNA of the CDR3: TGTGCCAGCAGCTTAACCGGGAACGGGGAGCTGTTTTTT. This encodes CASSLTGNGELFF.

The chain employs TRBV6-1 and TRBJ1-1; no clear D. The ends were cut back, 2 bases at V and 4 bases at J, with 8 bases in the middle. Per germline, CDR1 MNHNS and CDR2 SASEGT. The CDR3 is made up of 13 amino acids. CDR3 sequence: CASSESQSTEAFF. CDR3 sequence (DNA): TGTGCCAGCAGTGAATCACAGAGCACTGAAGCTTTCTTT.

This clonotype was found a few times. The V gene is TRBV11-2, the J gene TRBJ1-5; the D is unclear. The ends were cut back, 4 bases at V and 2 bases at J, with 9 bases in the middle. The germline gives CDR1 SGHAT, CDR2 FQNNGV. CDR3 size: 14 residues. CDR3 residues: CASSSIRGNQPQHF. Here the CDR3 DNA reads TGTGCCAGCAGCTCGATCAGAGGCAATCAGCCCCAGCATTTT.

This sequence joins TRBV6-1 and TRBJ2-7, with a weak D call TRBD2 (7 bases). The CDR3 has 17 residues. The germline V and J ends were trimmed by 7 bases and 0 bases, with 22 bases remaining between them. Germline V lookup: CDR1 MNHNS, CDR2 SASEGT. CDR3 nucleotides: TGTGCCAGCACCTACAACCCGGAGGGGGGGGACTCCTACGAGCAGTACTTC. Protein: CASTYNPEGGDSYEQYF.

This clonotype was found many times. CDR3 protein: CAISEWPRVAKNIQYF. CDR3 coding DNA: TGTGCCATCAGTGAGTGGCCCAGGGTCGCCAAAAACATTCAGTACTTC. The V call is TRBV10-3, the J call TRBJ2-4; D perhaps matches TRBD1 (5 bases). V lost 1 base, J lost 1 base, and 11 bases lay in between. This CDR3 is 16 amino acids long. Germline V gives CDR1 ENHRY, CDR2 SYGVKD.

This clonotype was counted ten times or more. This CDR3 is CASSFRSGGRSGELFF. CDR3 DNA: TGTGCCAGCAGTTTCCGAAGCGGCGGGAGGTCCGGGGAGCTGTTTTTT. This rearrangement joins TRBV28 to TRBJ2-2; 8 bases align to TRBD2. The CDR3 spans 16 residues. Germline V gives CDR1 MDHEN, CDR2 SYDVKM. Germline trimming cut 3 bases from V and 6 bases from J; bases unmatched to any gene: 9. The full variable domain, with the rest looked up from reference TRBV28 and TRBJ2-2, is DVKVTQSSRYLVKRTGEKVFLECVQDMDHENMFWYRQDPGLGLRLIYFSYDVKMKEKGDIPEGYSVSREKKERFSLILESASTNQTSMYLCASSFRSGGRSGELFFGEGSRLTVL.

This chain uses TRBV6-1 with TRBJ1-5, with unresolved D. The length of the CDR3 is 12 residues. V was pared by 8 bases and J by 7 bases, with 12 bases between. The germline V gene encodes CDR1 MNHNS and CDR2 SASEGT. For the CDR3, the DNA is TGTGCCAGCGGTCCACATCAACAGCCCCAGCATTTT. This translates into CASGPHQQPQHF.

This clonotype was counted ten times or more. As DNA, the CDR3 is TGTGCCTGGACTGGTCAGAACAATGAAAAACTGTTTTTT. It yields the protein CAWTGQNNEKLFF. This rearrangement joins TRBV30 to TRBJ1-4; the D is unclear. The germline V gene encodes CDR1 GTSNPN and CDR2 SVGIG (reference sequence). The ends were cut back, 4 bases at V and 5 bases at J, with 11 bases in the middle. This CDR3 comprises 13 residues.

This clonotype was found a few times. This rearrangement joins TRBV12-3 or TRBV12-4 to TRBJ2-2, with D perhaps assigned TRBD1 or TRBD2 (5 bases each). This CDR3 is 15 amino acids long. Deletions cut 5 bases from V and 0 bases from J, with 10 bases between. This chain's CDR3 is CASSAWDPNTGELFF. CDR3 nucleotides: TGTGCCAGCAGTGCTTGGGACCCGAACACCGGGGAGCTGTTTTTT.

The gene calls are TRBV7-9 and TRBJ1-4; D uncertain. Deletions cut 1 base from V and 0 bases from J, with 9 bases between. The CDR3 runs 16 residues. Germline values: CDR1 SEHNR, CDR2 FQNEAQ (reference sequence). CDR3 sequence: CASSLGADSTNEKLFF. In DNA form, the CDR3 reads TGTGCCAGCAGCTTAGGGGCTGACTCAACTAATGAAAAACTGTTTTTT.

This clonotype was picked up many times. The chain links TRBV7-2 to TRBJ2-2; weak D call: TRBD2 (7 bases). CDR1 is SGHTA, CDR2 FQGNSA, per germline. Trimming stripped 6 bases from V and 7 bases from J, with 24 bases between. The CDR3 length is 17 residues. The CDR3 loop reads CASSTGLRAGEGGELFF. The CDR3 bases are TGTGCCAGCAGTACCGGCCTTCGGGCAGGGGAGGGCGGGGAGCTGTTTTTT.